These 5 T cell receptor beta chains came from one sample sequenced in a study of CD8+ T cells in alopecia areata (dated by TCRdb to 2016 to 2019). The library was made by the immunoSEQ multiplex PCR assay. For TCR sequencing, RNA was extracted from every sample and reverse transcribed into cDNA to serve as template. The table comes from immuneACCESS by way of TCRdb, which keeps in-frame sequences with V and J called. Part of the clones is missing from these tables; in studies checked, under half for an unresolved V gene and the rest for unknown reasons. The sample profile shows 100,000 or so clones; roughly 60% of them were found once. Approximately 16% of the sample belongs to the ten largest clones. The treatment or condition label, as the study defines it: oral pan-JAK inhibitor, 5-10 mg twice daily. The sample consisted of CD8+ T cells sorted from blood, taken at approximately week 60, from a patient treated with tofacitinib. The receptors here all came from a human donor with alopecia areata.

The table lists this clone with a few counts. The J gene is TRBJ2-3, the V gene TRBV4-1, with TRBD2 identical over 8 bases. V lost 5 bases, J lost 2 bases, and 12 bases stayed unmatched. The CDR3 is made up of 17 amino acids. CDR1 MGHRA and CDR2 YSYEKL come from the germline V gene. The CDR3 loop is CASSDPRGAGATDTQYF. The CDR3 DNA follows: TGCGCCAGCAGCGACCCCCGGGGAGCGGGGGCCACAGATACGCAGTATTTT.

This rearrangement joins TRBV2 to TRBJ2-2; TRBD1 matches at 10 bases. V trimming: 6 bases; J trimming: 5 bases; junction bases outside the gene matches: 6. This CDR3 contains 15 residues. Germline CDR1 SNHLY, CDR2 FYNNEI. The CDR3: CASRGDRGETGELFF. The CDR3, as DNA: TGTGCCAGCAGAGGGGACAGGGGCGAGACCGGGGAGCTGTTTTTT.

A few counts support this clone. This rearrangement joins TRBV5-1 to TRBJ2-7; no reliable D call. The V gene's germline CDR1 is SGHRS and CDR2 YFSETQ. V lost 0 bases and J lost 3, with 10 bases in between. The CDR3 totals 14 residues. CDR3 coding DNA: TGCGCCAGCAGCTTGGAAAAAAGAATCTACGAGCAGTACTTC. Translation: CASSLEKRIYEQYF. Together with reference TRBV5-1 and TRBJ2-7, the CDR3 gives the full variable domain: KAGVTQTPRYLIKTRGQQVTLSCSPISGHRSVSWYQQTPGQGLQFLFEYFSETQRNKGNFPGRFSGRQFSNSRSEMNVSTLELGDSALYLCASSLEKRIYEQYFGPGTRLTVT.

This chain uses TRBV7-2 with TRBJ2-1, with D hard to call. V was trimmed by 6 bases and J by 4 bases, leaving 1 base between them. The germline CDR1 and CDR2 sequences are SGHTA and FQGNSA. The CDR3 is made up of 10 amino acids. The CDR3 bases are TGTGCCAGCAGTTACAATGAGCAGTTCTTC. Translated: CASSYNEQFF. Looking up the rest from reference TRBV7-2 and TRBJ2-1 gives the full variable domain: GAGVSQSPSNKVTEKGKDVELRCDPISGHTALYWYRQSLGQGLEFLIYFQGNSAPDKSGLPSDRFSAERTGGSVSTLTIQRTQQEDSAVYLCASSYNEQFFGPGTRLTVL.

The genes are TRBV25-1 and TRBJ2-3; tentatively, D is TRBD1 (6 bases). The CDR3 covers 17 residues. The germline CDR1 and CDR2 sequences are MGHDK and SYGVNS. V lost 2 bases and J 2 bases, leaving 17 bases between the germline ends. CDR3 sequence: CASSEGGEGPNTDTQYF. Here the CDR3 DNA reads TGTGCCAGCAGTGAAGGGGGCGAAGGACCTAACACAGATACGCAGTATTTT.